This is a list of T cell receptor beta chains from one sample in a study of OX40 agonist ivuxolimab in advanced cancers. TCRdb keeps only in-frame clones here, not all; method: immunoSEQ multiplex PCR. Of some 86,000 clones in the sample, around 90% are singletons; the top ten hold approximately 1.3%. The sample consisted of CD4+ or CD8+ T cells sorted from blood, taken in a trial of the OX40 agonist ivuxolimab. The receptor set was obtained from an adult with an advanced solid tumor such as melanoma, head and neck, liver or kidney cancer. Each CDR3 is given with its conserved first and last residue. Fields, in order: D gene, J gene, clone size, V gene, CDR3 DNA, CDR3 protein. The D gene is left open where the match is weak. Size tells how often a clone was seen (once, few, many) or the class of an expanded clone, and some rows leave it out.

d_call: NA; j_call: TRBJ1-3; clone_size: NA; v_call: TRBV14; cdr3_nt: TGTGCCAGCAGCCAAGTGGACATAGCTTCTATTGGAAACACCATATATTTT; cdr3_aa: CASSQVDIASIGNTIYF
d_call: TRBD1; j_call: TRBJ1-5; clone_size: NA; v_call: TRBV28; cdr3_nt: TGTGCCAGCAGTTTAACCGGACAGGGGGATCAGCCCCAGCATTTT; cdr3_aa: CASSLTGQGDQPQHF
d_call: NA; j_call: TRBJ1-3; clone_size: NA; v_call: TRBV5-1; cdr3_nt: TGCGCCAGCAGCTTGATGGATCAGGGGAGTGGAAACACCATATATTTT; cdr3_aa: CASSLMDQGSGNTIYF
d_call: NA; j_call: TRBJ1-2; clone_size: NA; v_call: TRBV5-5; cdr3_nt: TGTGCCAGCAGCTTGGAACAGGGAGAGTTATATTATGGCTACACCTTC; cdr3_aa: CASSLEQGELYYGYTF
d_call: NA; j_call: TRBJ2-1; clone_size: NA; v_call: TRBV9; cdr3_nt: TGTGCCAGCAGCCCCGGGGGCGCACCTTACAATGAGCAGTTCTTC; cdr3_aa: CASSPGGAPYNEQFF
d_call: NA; j_call: TRBJ2-2; clone_size: NA; v_call: TRBV5-1; cdr3_nt: TGCGCCAGCAGCACCCTTAGCGCGAAAAACACCGGGGAGCTGTTTTTT; cdr3_aa: CASSTLSAKNTGELFF
d_call: NA; j_call: TRBJ2-1; clone_size: once; v_call: TRBV6-6; cdr3_nt: TGTGCCAGCAGCAACCCCCCTGACAGGAATGAGCAGTTCTTC; cdr3_aa: CASSNPPDRNEQFF
d_call: NA; j_call: TRBJ2-6; clone_size: NA; v_call: TRBV6-5; cdr3_nt: TGTGCCAGCAGTAACTGGTTGCCTGGGGCCAACGTCCTGACTTTC; cdr3_aa: CASSNWLPGANVLTF
d_call: NA; j_call: TRBJ1-2; clone_size: NA; v_call: TRBV10-2; cdr3_nt: TGCGCCAGCAGTGAGCTGAACAGGAACTATGGCTACACCTTC; cdr3_aa: CASSELNRNYGYTF
d_call: NA; j_call: TRBJ2-3; clone_size: NA; v_call: TRBV11-2; cdr3_nt: TGTGCCAGCAGCTTCGGTGGTCACACCACAGATACGCAGTATTTT; cdr3_aa: CASSFGGHTTDTQYF
d_call: NA; j_call: TRBJ2-6; clone_size: once; v_call: TRBV7-2; cdr3_nt: TGTGCCAGCAGCTTAGCTTACGGGGCCAACGTCCTGACTTTC; cdr3_aa: CASSLAYGANVLTF
d_call: TRBD1; j_call: TRBJ1-2; clone_size: NA; v_call: TRBV28; cdr3_nt: TGTGCCAGCAGTTATACAGGGGGAGCCCTACTCACCTTC; cdr3_aa: CASSYTGGALLTF
d_call: NA; j_call: TRBJ1-6; clone_size: few; v_call: TRBV23-1; cdr3_nt: TGCGCCAGCAGTCAATGGAGGGATAATTCACCCCTCCACTTT; cdr3_aa: CASSQWRDNSPLHF
d_call: TRBD2; j_call: TRBJ2-5; clone_size: NA; v_call: TRBV6-5; cdr3_nt: TGTGCCAGCAGCCAGTACGGGAGGGGGCAAGAGACCCAGTACTTC; cdr3_aa: CASSQYGRGQETQYF
d_call: NA; j_call: TRBJ1-6; clone_size: NA; v_call: TRBV9; cdr3_nt: TGTGCCAGCAGCGTAGGTGAGAAGGTTTTTAATTCACCCCTCCACTTT; cdr3_aa: CASSVGEKVFNSPLHF
d_call: TRBD2; j_call: TRBJ2-3; clone_size: NA; v_call: TRBV7-2; cdr3_nt: TGTGCCAGCAGCTTACGCCTCGGGGGGGGAACAGATACGCAGTATTTT; cdr3_aa: CASSLRLGGGTDTQYF
d_call: TRBD1; j_call: TRBJ1-5; clone_size: NA; v_call: TRBV7-2; cdr3_nt: TGTGCCAGCAGCTCGGGACAGACCCTCGGTCAGCCCCAGCATTTT; cdr3_aa: CASSSGQTLGQPQHF
d_call: NA; j_call: TRBJ1-2; clone_size: few; v_call: TRBV27; cdr3_nt: TGTGCCAGCAGTTTAGACCCTGGGTATGGCTACACCTTC; cdr3_aa: CASSLDPGYGYTF
d_call: TRBD1; j_call: TRBJ1-2; clone_size: NA; v_call: TRBV19; cdr3_nt: TGTGCCAGTAACCCAACAGGGGACAACTATGGCTACACCTTC; cdr3_aa: CASNPTGDNYGYTF
d_call: NA; j_call: TRBJ1-2; clone_size: NA; v_call: TRBV21-1; cdr3_nt: TGTGCCAGCAGCAAGACGATTCATATCTATGGCTACACCTTC; cdr3_aa: CASSKTIHIYGYTF
d_call: NA; j_call: TRBJ2-7; clone_size: NA; v_call: TRBV30; cdr3_nt: TGTGCCGGAGGGGGCGGACAATACGAGCAGTACTTC; cdr3_aa: CAGGGGQYEQYF
d_call: NA; j_call: TRBJ2-2; clone_size: NA; v_call: TRBV28; cdr3_nt: TGTGCCAGCATCCTGACGGGCTTGTTTATTCTCGGGGAGCTGTTTTTT; cdr3_aa: CASILTGLFILGELFF
d_call: NA; j_call: TRBJ1-4; clone_size: NA; v_call: TRBV5-1; cdr3_nt: TGCGCCAGCAGCTTGGCCAGGGGCACTGATGAAAAACTGTTTTTT; cdr3_aa: CASSLARGTDEKLFF
d_call: NA; j_call: TRBJ2-2; clone_size: NA; v_call: TRBV19; cdr3_nt: TGTGCCATACAGCAGGGGGGCAGGAACACCGGGGAGCTGTTTTTT; cdr3_aa: CAIQQGGRNTGELFF
d_call: TRBD1; j_call: TRBJ1-1; clone_size: NA; v_call: TRBV19; cdr3_nt: TGTGCCAGTGGGACAGGGCAGCTGAACACTGAAGCTTTCTTT; cdr3_aa: CASGTGQLNTEAFF
d_call: NA; j_call: TRBJ2-1; clone_size: NA; v_call: TRBV4-1; cdr3_nt: TGCGCCAGCAGCCCCCAAAACGGGGGCTCCTACAATGAGCAGTTCTTC; cdr3_aa: CASSPQNGGSYNEQFF
d_call: TRBD2; j_call: TRBJ2-3; clone_size: NA; v_call: TRBV4-2; cdr3_nt: TGTGCCAGCAGCCAGGGACTAGCGGGAGAGGAGGGGCCAGATACGCAGTATTTT; cdr3_aa: CASSQGLAGEEGPDTQYF
d_call: NA; j_call: TRBJ2-7; clone_size: once; v_call: TRBV28; cdr3_nt: TGTGCCAGCAGTTCCTCCTCTACCCTCTACGAGCAGTACTTC; cdr3_aa: CASSSSSTLYEQYF
d_call: NA; j_call: TRBJ1-4; clone_size: few; v_call: TRBV5-1; cdr3_nt: TGCGCCAGCAGCGACCAGGGGTCTAATGAAAAACTGTTTTTT; cdr3_aa: CASSDQGSNEKLFF
d_call: NA; j_call: TRBJ1-4; clone_size: NA; v_call: TRBV5-1; cdr3_nt: TGCGCCAGCAGCTTGGGACAGCAGGAAAAACTGTTTTTT; cdr3_aa: CASSLGQQEKLFF
d_call: TRBD1; j_call: TRBJ2-1; clone_size: NA; v_call: TRBV10-3; cdr3_nt: TGTGCCATCAGTGATCCCAGGGGGTATGAGCAGTTCTTC; cdr3_aa: CAISDPRGYEQFF
d_call: TRBD1; j_call: TRBJ2-7; clone_size: NA; v_call: TRBV5-1; cdr3_nt: TGCGCCAGCAGCCACGGGACAGGGGCCTACGAGCAGTACTTC; cdr3_aa: CASSHGTGAYEQYF
d_call: TRBD1; j_call: TRBJ1-1; clone_size: few; v_call: TRBV11-2; cdr3_nt: TGTGCCAGCAGCTTTACCCCGTCCCGGGACAGGGGGGGGAACACTGAAGCTTTCTTT; cdr3_aa: CASSFTPSRDRGGNTEAFF
d_call: TRBD1; j_call: TRBJ2-7; clone_size: NA; v_call: TRBV25-1; cdr3_nt: TGTGCCACCCTAAAGGGACAGGGCTCCTACGAGCAGTACTTC; cdr3_aa: CATLKGQGSYEQYF
d_call: NA; j_call: TRBJ1-4; clone_size: NA; v_call: TRBV29-1; cdr3_nt: TGCAGCGCCTGGCGGGTGGGGTCCAGCGGAAAACTGTTTTTT; cdr3_aa: CSAWRVGSSGKLFF
d_call: NA; j_call: TRBJ2-1; clone_size: NA; v_call: TRBV7-3; cdr3_nt: TGTGCCAGCAGCTTGTTGGGCAGGGGTATTACCTTTGAGCAGTTCTTC; cdr3_aa: CASSLLGRGITFEQFF
d_call: TRBD1; j_call: TRBJ2-7; clone_size: NA; v_call: TRBV6-5; cdr3_nt: TGTGCCAGCAGTCGTCCGGGACAGGTCTACGAGCAGTACTTC; cdr3_aa: CASSRPGQVYEQYF
d_call: NA; j_call: TRBJ2-3; clone_size: medium-sized; v_call: TRBV5-1; cdr3_nt: TGCGCCAGCAGCTTGGGGCAGGGGGGAGATACGCAGTATTTT; cdr3_aa: CASSLGQGGDTQYF
d_call: NA; j_call: TRBJ2-3; clone_size: NA; v_call: TRBV6-1; cdr3_nt: TGTGCCAGCAGTGATCGACCTACAGCGCAGTATTTT; cdr3_aa: CASSDRPTAQYF
d_call: NA; j_call: TRBJ2-7; clone_size: NA; v_call: TRBV6-5; cdr3_nt: TGTGCCAGCATCGGCGATGCCTACGAGCAGTACTTC; cdr3_aa: CASIGDAYEQYF
d_call: NA; j_call: TRBJ2-7; clone_size: NA; v_call: TRBV7-8; cdr3_nt: TGTGCCAGCAGCTTAGAACGCCCTTTCTACGAGCAGTACTTC; cdr3_aa: CASSLERPFYEQYF
d_call: NA; j_call: TRBJ1-3; clone_size: NA; v_call: TRBV28; cdr3_nt: TGTGCCAGCAGGCGAGTAAGCTCTGGAAACACCATATATTTT; cdr3_aa: CASRRVSSGNTIYF
d_call: NA; j_call: TRBJ1-1; clone_size: NA; v_call: TRBV28; cdr3_nt: TGTGCCAGCAGAGGTACAGGATTGAACACTGAAGCTTTCTTT; cdr3_aa: CASRGTGLNTEAFF
d_call: TRBD1; j_call: TRBJ1-2; clone_size: NA; v_call: TRBV18; cdr3_nt: TGTGCCAGCTCATTTCAGAGACAGGGCGGCGATGGCTACACCTTC; cdr3_aa: CASSFQRQGGDGYTF
d_call: NA; j_call: TRBJ2-3; clone_size: NA; v_call: TRBV11-2; cdr3_nt: TGTGCCAGCAGCGAAGGGACCCTTCGAAATACGCAGTATTTT; cdr3_aa: CASSEGTLRNTQYF
d_call: NA; j_call: TRBJ1-2; clone_size: NA; v_call: TRBV28; cdr3_nt: TGTGCCAGCAGTCCCCAGGTAGGGAACGGCTACACCTTC; cdr3_aa: CASSPQVGNGYTF
d_call: TRBD1; j_call: TRBJ2-5; clone_size: NA; v_call: TRBV10-3; cdr3_nt: TGTGCCATCAGTGAGTTGGGACAGGGGGAGACCCAGTACTTC; cdr3_aa: CAISELGQGETQYF
d_call: NA; j_call: TRBJ1-2; clone_size: NA; v_call: TRBV6-1; cdr3_nt: TGTGCCAGCAGGGACGGCAGCTATGGCTACACCTTC; cdr3_aa: CASRDGSYGYTF
d_call: NA; j_call: TRBJ1-2; clone_size: once; v_call: TRBV28; cdr3_nt: TGTGCCAGCAGTCGGGACCTTCCTGGGGGGGACTATGGCTACACCTTC; cdr3_aa: CASSRDLPGGDYGYTF
d_call: TRBD2; j_call: TRBJ2-2; clone_size: NA; v_call: TRBV4-3; cdr3_nt: TGCGCCAGCAGCCGACAATTCCGCGGGGGGCCGGGGAACACCGGGGAGCTGTTTTTT; cdr3_aa: CASSRQFRGGPGNTGELFF
d_call: NA; j_call: TRBJ2-1; clone_size: NA; v_call: TRBV5-1; cdr3_nt: TGCGCCAGCAGCTTGAGATCTTTGAACAATGAGCAGTTCTTC; cdr3_aa: CASSLRSLNNEQFF
d_call: NA; j_call: TRBJ2-7; clone_size: NA; v_call: TRBV5-1; cdr3_nt: TGCGCCAGCAGCTTGGGAAGGACGAGTGAGCAGTACTTC; cdr3_aa: CASSLGRTSEQYF
d_call: TRBD1; j_call: TRBJ1-2; clone_size: once; v_call: TRBV9; cdr3_nt: TGTGCCAGCAGCCCGCGACAGGGAAGCTATGGCTACACCTTC; cdr3_aa: CASSPRQGSYGYTF
d_call: TRBD2; j_call: TRBJ2-3; clone_size: NA; v_call: TRBV7-2; cdr3_nt: TGTGCCAGCAGTACTAGCGGGGGGGCAGATACGCAGTATTTT; cdr3_aa: CASSTSGGADTQYF
d_call: NA; j_call: TRBJ2-7; clone_size: NA; v_call: TRBV7-2; cdr3_nt: TGTGCCAGCAGCCCCCGGGATACTTCCCCCTACGAGCAGTACTTC; cdr3_aa: CASSPRDTSPYEQYF